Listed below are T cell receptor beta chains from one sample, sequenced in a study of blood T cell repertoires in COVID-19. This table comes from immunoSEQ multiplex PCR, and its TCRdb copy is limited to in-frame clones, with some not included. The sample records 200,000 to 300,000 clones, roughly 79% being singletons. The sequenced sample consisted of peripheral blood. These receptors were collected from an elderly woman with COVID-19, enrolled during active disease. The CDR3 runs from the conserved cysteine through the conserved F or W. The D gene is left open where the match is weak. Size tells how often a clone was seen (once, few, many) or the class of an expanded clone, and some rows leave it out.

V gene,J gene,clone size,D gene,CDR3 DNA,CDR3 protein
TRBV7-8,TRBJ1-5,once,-,TGTGCCAGCAGCCCCAAGGGGGACCAGCCCCAGCATTTT,CASSPKGDQPQHF
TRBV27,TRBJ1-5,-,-,TGTGCCAGCAGTCCCCTTAATAGCAATCAGCCCCAGCATTTT,CASSPLNSNQPQHF
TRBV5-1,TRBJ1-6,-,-,TGCGCCAGCAGCTTGGAAGGGAGCTCCTATAATTCACCCCTCCACTTT,CASSLEGSSYNSPLHF
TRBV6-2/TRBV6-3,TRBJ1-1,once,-,TGTGCCAGCAGTTACCGAGGGGACAAAAGGAACACTGAAGCTTTCTTT,CASSYRGDKRNTEAFF
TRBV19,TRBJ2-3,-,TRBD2,TGTGCCAGTAGTATTGGGACTAGCGAGAAGTATTTT,CASSIGTSEKYF
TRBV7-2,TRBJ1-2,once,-,TGTGCCAGCAGCCTGGGACTCCTAAGGAGGTATGGCTACACCTTC,CASSLGLLRRYGYTF
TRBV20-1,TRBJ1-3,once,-,TGCAGTGCAGAGGTGGGAAACACCATATATTTT,CSAEVGNTIYF
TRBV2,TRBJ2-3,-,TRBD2,TGTGCCAGCAGTGACCCGGGACTAGCGGGAGTAGATACGCAGTATTTT,CASSDPGLAGVDTQYF
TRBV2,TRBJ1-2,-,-,TGTGCCAGCAGTGCCGCGAACTATGGCTACACCTTC,CASSAANYGYTF
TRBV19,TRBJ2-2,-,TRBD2,TGTGCCAGTCGGACTAGCGGGAGGGCCACCGGGGAGCTGTTTTTT,CASRTSGRATGELFF
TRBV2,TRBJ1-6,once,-,TGTGCCAGCACCCAAGGGGGATCACCCCTCCACTTT,CASTQGGSPLHF
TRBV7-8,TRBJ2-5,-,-,TGTGCCAGCATCCGCCGGGGATCGGAGTGGGAAGAGACCCAGTACTTC,CASIRRGSEWEETQYF
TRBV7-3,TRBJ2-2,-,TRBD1,TGTGCCAGCAGCCGTACAGGGGGTTACACCGGGGAGCTGTTTTTT,CASSRTGGYTGELFF
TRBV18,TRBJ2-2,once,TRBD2,TGTGCCAGCTCACTTGCCGGGACTAGCACCGGGGAGCTGTTTTTT,CASSLAGTSTGELFF
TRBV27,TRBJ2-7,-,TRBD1,TGTGCCAGCAGTTTTCCGGGACAGGGAAGACTCGAGCAGTACTTC,CASSFPGQGRLEQYF
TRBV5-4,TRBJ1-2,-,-,TGTGCCAGCAGCTTGTCTATCGGGTCTGACTATGGCTACACCTTC,CASSLSIGSDYGYTF
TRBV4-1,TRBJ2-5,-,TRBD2,TGCGCCAGCAGCCAAGGACTAGCGGGAGGTGGGGAGACCCAGTACTTC,CASSQGLAGGGETQYF
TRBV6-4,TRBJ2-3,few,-,TGTGCCAGCAAGCCGGAGGCAGGAACAGATACGCAGTATTTT,CASKPEAGTDTQYF
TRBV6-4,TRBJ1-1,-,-,TGTGCCAGCAGTGACTGGAGACAGAAAGCTTTCTTT,CASSDWRQKAFF
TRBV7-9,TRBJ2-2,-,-,TGTGCCAGCAGCTTTTCCCGTACGAACACCGGGGAGCTGTTTTTT,CASSFSRTNTGELFF
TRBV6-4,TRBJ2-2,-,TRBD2,TGTGCCAGCTCCCAGCGGGGGGGGACCGGGGAGCTGTTTTTT,CASSQRGGTGELFF
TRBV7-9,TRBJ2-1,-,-,TGTGCCAGTTTGATTCATCCGCCGGGCAATGAGCAGTTCTTC,CASLIHPPGNEQFF
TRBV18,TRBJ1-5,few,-,TGTGCCAGCTCACCACCAAGTGCGAAAGATCAGCCCCAGCATTTT,CASSPPSAKDQPQHF